This TCR beta chain is drawn from a study of blood T cell repertoires in COVID-19. As for the study in general: Donors in the United States, Italy and Spain gave samples during acute or convalescent COVID-19. T cells, B-cell-depleted T cells, or PBMCs provided the cDNA or gDNA that served as material.

As originally analysed: Scientists estimated how many nucleated cells there were by amplifying reference gene primers. Assay: immunoSEQ multiplex PCR; the TCRdb copy retains only in-frame clones and omits some. That table gives V, J and clone size, and the DNA gave D and trimming. Altogether 90,000 to 100,000 clones are present, 65% to 85% being singletons, with the ten largest covering 15% to 20%. This clone was observed a single time. CDR1 is MNHEY, CDR2 SMNVEV, per germline (reference sequence). The CDR3 totals 14 residues. The V gene end was trimmed by 4 bases and the J gene end by 10 bases; junction bases not matched to a gene: 7.

Sequencing was carried out using peripheral blood. The chain couples TRBV27 to TRBJ1-6; TRBD1 agrees at 7 bases. The TCR comes from a woman aged 60-70 years with acute or convalescent COVID-19. The CDR3 sequence: CASSYQGVGSPLHF. The CDR3 DNA reads as TGTGCCAGCAGTTACCAGGGGGTAGGCTCACCCCTCCACTTT.